The 13 T cell receptor beta chains below come from one sample, sequenced in a study of identical twins. TCRdb re-called the 5' RACE reads with MiXCR, one entry per CDR3 protein. The sample lists approximately 680,000 distinct CDR3 sequences, 7.1% occurring once. These sequences were also reported in another study, on yellow fever vaccine responses in identical twins.

What was sequenced was PBMCs. The receptors stem from a woman between 18 and 29 years old in good health.

This clonotype was detected many times. The chain combines TRBV7-9 with TRBJ2-2; D could derive from TRBD1 or TRBD2 (5 bases each). From germline, CDR1 is SEHNR and CDR2 FQNEAQ (reference sequence). Trimming shortened V by 4 bases and J by 5 bases, and 17 bases separated the two germline ends. The CDR3 has 16 amino acids. In DNA, the CDR3 is TGTGCCAGCAGCTCCGGGGCGAACCTAAGGACCGGGGAGCTGTTTTTT. It translates to CASSSGANLRTGELFF.

The sample holds many counts of this clonotype. V and J are TRBV4-1 and TRBJ2-3, with no clear D. This CDR3 is 15 amino acids long. V lost 4 bases and J 0 bases, leaving 11 bases between the germline ends. Germline V gene data show CDR1 as MGHRA and CDR2 as YSYEKL. The CDR3 sequence is CASSPSLGSTDTQYF. As DNA, the CDR3 is TGCGCCAGCAGCCCCAGTCTAGGTAGCACAGATACGCAGTATTTT.

This clonotype occurred many times. V and J are TRBV9 and TRBJ2-1; TRBD2 matches at 10 bases. The V gene's germline CDR1 is SGDLS and CDR2 YYNGEE. The J segment lost 2 bases and the V segment lost 3 bases, leaving 5 bases of the junction unmatched. This CDR3 has 16 amino acids. CDR3 coding DNA: TGTGCCAGCAGCGCCGGGACTAGCGTAACCTACAATGAGCAGTTCTTC. As protein: CASSAGTSVTYNEQFF.

This clonotype showed up just a few times. The chain joins TRBV20-1 to TRBJ2-1; D remains unclear. This CDR3 has 13 residues. The V gene's germline CDR1 is DFQATT and CDR2 SNEGSKA (reference sequence). V was clipped by 4 bases and J by 7 bases, with 14 bases between them. CDR3 in DNA: TGCAGTGCTAAAAGAGGTGTTGTAAATGAGCAGTTCTTC. It codes for CSAKRGVVNEQFF.

V usage is TRBV4-1 and J usage is TRBJ1-5; no clear D. CDR3 length equals 17 residues. Germline lookup yields CDR1 MGHRA and CDR2 YSYEKL. Trimming shortened V by 0 bases and J by 6 bases, and 18 bases separated the two germline ends. The CDR3 coding sequence is TGCGCCAGCAGCCAAGATGGATTATCAGGATCCGGTCAGCCCCAGCATTTT. Its protein is CASSQDGLSGSGQPQHF.

The chain has TRBV3-1 and TRBJ2-7; D may match TRBD1 or TRBD2 (7 bases each). CDR3 length: 15 residues. Trimming stripped 4 bases from V and 7 bases from J, with 20 bases between. In germline, CDR1 is LGHDT, CDR2 YNNKEL (reference sequence). The CDR3 region has the DNA TGTGCCAGCAGCCGCGGGGACAGCGACGGGGGGGAGCAGTACTTC. Translation: CASSRGDSDGGEQYF.

The rearrangement links TRBV4-2 to TRBJ2-1; D might be TRBD2 (6 bases). Germline V gene lookup returns CDR1 LGHNA and CDR2 YNFKEQ. The CDR3 is 13 residues long. Trimming removed 4 bases at V and 8 bases at J, with 12 bases between. The CDR3, as DNA: TGTGCCAGCAGCCCGGGACTTTCCTATGAGCAGTTCTTC. Translated, it gives CASSPGLSYEQFF.

The chain recombines TRBV13 with TRBJ2-1; D is unclear. V shed 4 bases and J shed 0 bases, with 10 bases lying between them. Per germline, CDR1 PRHDT and CDR2 FYEKMQ (reference sequence). The CDR3 covers 15 residues. The CDR3 loop is CASSSEQSSYNEQFF. The CDR3 coding sequence is TGTGCCAGCAGCTCCGAACAGAGCTCCTACAATGAGCAGTTCTTC.

Many counts were recorded for this clonotype. This rearrangement joins TRBV10-1 to TRBJ2-1; 10 bases are shared with TRBD2. Trimming at V came to 0 bases and at J to 6 bases, leaving 5 bases not matched to a gene. In germline, CDR1 is WNHNN, CDR2 SYGVQD (reference sequence). The CDR3 sequence is 16 residues long. The CDR3 nucleotides are TGCGCCAGCAGTGAGTCTGTCTGGACTAGCGGCAATGAGCAGTTCTTC. Protein product: CASSESVWTSGNEQFF.

This clonotype was found many times. This chain links TRBV10-3 with TRBJ1-1; possible D gene TRBD1, 6 bases. CDR3 size: 12 residues. Germline loops: CDR1 ENHRY, CDR2 SYGVKD. The ends were cut back, 5 bases at V and 4 bases at J, with 8 bases in the middle. For the CDR3, the DNA is TGTGCCATCAGTAAGGACAGCACTGAAGCTTTCTTT. This translates into CAISKDSTEAFF.

The V gene is TRBV7-9, the J gene TRBJ2-7, with D unresolved. From germline, CDR1 is SEHNR and CDR2 FQNEAQ (reference sequence). V was cut by 5 bases and J by 4 bases, with 12 bases left in between. The CDR3 loop spans 13 amino acids. CDR3 region: CASSLSVSYEQYV. CDR3 DNA sequence: TGTGCCAGCAGCCTGTCAGTAAGTTACGAGCAGTACGTC.

This clonotype was recorded many times. This rearrangement joins TRBV28 to TRBJ2-3, with TRBD2 as a possible D gene (6 bases). The CDR3 extends over 15 amino acids. Between the trimmed V and J ends, which lost 6 bases and 2 bases, there was a span of 15 bases. Germline V CDR1 and CDR2: MDHEN, SYDVKM. CDR3 sequence (DNA): TGTGCCAGCAGAACGTCGGAGGGTTACACAGATACGCAGTATTTT. It specifies CASRTSEGYTDTQYF. The full variable domain, with the rest looked up from reference TRBV28 and TRBJ2-3, is DVKVTQSSRYLVKRTGEKVFLECVQDMDHENMFWYRQDPGLGLRLIYFSYDVKMKEKGDIPEGYSVSREKKERFSLILESASTNQTSMYLCASRTSEGYTDTQYFGPGTRLTVL.

This clonotype occurred a few times. V usage is TRBV28 and J usage is TRBJ1-1, with TRBD1 matching over 7 bases. The CDR3 extends over 13 amino acids. J gave up 11 bases and V 6 bases, and 12 bases lay outside the gene matches. Germline V gene sequence: CDR1 MDHEN, CDR2 SYDVKM. The CDR3 loop reads CASRPANTGVAFF. The CDR3 bases are TGTGCCAGCAGACCGGCAAACACAGGGGTTGCTTTCTTT. The full variable domain, completed using reference TRBV28 and TRBJ1-1, is DVKVTQSSRYLVKRTGEKVFLECVQDMDHENMFWYRQDPGLGLRLIYFSYDVKMKEKGDIPEGYSVSREKKERFSLILESASTNQTSMYLCASRPANTGVAFFGQGTRLTVV.